The present T cell receptor beta chain was sequenced within a study of blood T cell repertoires in COVID-19. Whole-study context: Samples representing acute and convalescent COVID-19 were sourced from the United States, Italy and Spain. T cells, B-cell-depleted T cells, or PBMCs supplied cDNA or gDNA.

The germline CDR1 and CDR2 sequences are LNHDA and SQIVND (reference sequence). This CDR3 has 13 residues. The ends were cut back, 1 base at V and 10 bases at J, with 13 bases in the middle. Original handling: Amplifying reference gene primers gave estimates of nucleated cell counts. Measured with immunoSEQ multiplex PCR; TCRdb has only the in-frame clones, and not every one. The V and J calls and clone size are taken from that table; D and trimming were inferred from the DNA. The sample has around 300,000 clones, about 89% seen once. Material for sequencing was peripheral blood. The TCR sequence derives from a man between 50 and 59 years old with acute or convalescent COVID-19. The chain recombines TRBV19 with TRBJ1-1; D may be TRBD1 (5 bases). CDR3 sequence reads: CASSIVGGAGAFF. DNA of the CDR3: TGTGCCAGTAGTATAGTCGGAGGGGCAGGAGCTTTCTTT. Full variable domain (remainder filled in from reference TRBV19 and TRBJ1-1): DGGITQSPKYLFRKEGQNVTLSCEQNLNHDAMYWYRQDPGQGLRLIYYSQIVNDFQKGDIAEGYSVSREKKESFPLTVTSAQKNPTAFYLCASSIVGGAGAFFGQGTRLTVV.